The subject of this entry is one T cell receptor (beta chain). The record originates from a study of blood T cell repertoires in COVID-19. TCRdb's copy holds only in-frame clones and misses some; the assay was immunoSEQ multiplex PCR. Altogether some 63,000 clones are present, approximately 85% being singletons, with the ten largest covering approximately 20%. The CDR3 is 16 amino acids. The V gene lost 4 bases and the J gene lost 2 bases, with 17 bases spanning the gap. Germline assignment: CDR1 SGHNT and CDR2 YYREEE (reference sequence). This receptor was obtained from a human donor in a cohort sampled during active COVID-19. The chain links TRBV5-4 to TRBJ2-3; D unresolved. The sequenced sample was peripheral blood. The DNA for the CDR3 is TGTGCCAGCAGCCGAGATCTAGAGACCTACACAGATACGCAGTATTTT. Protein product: CASSRDLETYTDTQYF.